These T cell receptor beta chains were read from a single sample in a study of blood T cell repertoires in COVID-19. The protocol was immunoSEQ multiplex PCR, while the TCRdb copy is restricted to in-frame clones and leaves out a portion. This sample has 350,000 to 450,000 clones, with around 88% found just once. The sample taken for sequencing was peripheral blood. The receptor set was obtained from an older woman with COVID-19, enrolled during active disease. CDR3s include the opening cysteine and the closing phenylalanine or tryptophan. A D gene is named only where the DNA matches it firmly. Clone sizes are given selectively: once, few, many, or a class where the clone is expanded.

CDR3	DNA	D	V	J	size
CASSQRQGVNTEAFF	TGCGCCAGCAGCCAACGACAGGGGGTGAACACTGAAGCTTTCTTT	TRBD1	TRBV4-1	TRBJ1-1	-
CASSLHRDRDPTEAFF	TGTGCCAGCAGCCTCCACCGGGACAGGGACCCCACTGAAGCTTTCTTT	TRBD1	TRBV7-6	TRBJ1-1	-
CASRNRQGARGYTF	TGTGCCAGCAGAAACCGACAGGGGGCGCGAGGCTACACCTTC	TRBD1	TRBV6-5	TRBJ1-2	-
CASSQEGQAMNTEAFF	TGCGCCAGCAGCCAAGAAGGACAGGCCATGAACACTGAAGCTTTCTTT	TRBD1	TRBV4-1	TRBJ1-1	once
CASSFGTLTQETQYF	TGTGCCAGCAGCTTCGGGACATTAACCCAAGAGACCCAGTACTTC	-	TRBV7-9	TRBJ2-5	-
CASSPRGETQYF	TGCGCCAGCAGCCCCAGGGGAGAGACCCAGTACTTC	-	TRBV5-1	TRBJ2-5	once
CASGQGNQPQHF	TGTGCTAGTGGACAGGGAAACCAGCCCCAGCATTTT	-	TRBV12-5	TRBJ1-5	-
CASSYHAGAYNEQFF	TGTGCCAGCAGTTACCATGCAGGGGCCTACAATGAGCAGTTCTTC	-	TRBV6-5	TRBJ2-1	-
CASYRDTYYGYTF	TGTGCCAGTTACCGGGACACCTACTATGGCTACACCTTC	-	TRBV2	TRBJ1-2	-
CASTLYNEQFF	TGTGCCAGCACCCTCTACAATGAGCAGTTCTTC	-	TRBV12-3/TRBV12-4	TRBJ2-1	-
CASSLLTGRETQYF	TGTGCCAGCAGCTTGCTGACAGGGAGAGAGACCCAGTACTTC	TRBD1	TRBV11-2	TRBJ2-5	-
CASSRTSGRYNEQFF	TGCGCCAGCAGCCGGACTAGCGGGAGGTACAATGAGCAGTTCTTC	TRBD2	TRBV4-3	TRBJ2-1	-
CASLTPGNEKLFF	TGTGCCAGCCTCACACCGGGGAATGAAAAACTGTTTTTT	-	TRBV6-5	TRBJ1-4	-
CASSPDRGQHFLNLDGYTF	TGTGCCAGCAGCCCGGACAGGGGCCAACACTTCCTTAACCTGGATGGCTACACCTTC	TRBD1	TRBV7-9	TRBJ1-2	-
CASSQDGFRGASYEQFF	TGTGCCAGCAGCCAAGATGGTTTTCGGGGGGCGTCCTATGAGCAGTTCTTC	-	TRBV3-1/TRBV3-2	TRBJ2-1	-
CASSFGQKSSTDTQYF	TGTGCCAGCAGCTTCGGACAGAAATCTAGCACAGATACGCAGTATTTT	-	TRBV5-8	TRBJ2-3	-
CASSPRVGSTEAFF	TGTGCCAGCTCCCCCAGGGTGGGTAGCACTGAAGCTTTCTTT	-	TRBV18	TRBJ1-1	few
CASSVAPAGGHNEQFF	TGTGCCAGCAGCGTAGCCCCAGCGGGGGGGCATAATGAGCAGTTCTTC	TRBD2	TRBV9	TRBJ2-1	-
CASSPVGARSGNTIYF	TGTGCCAGCTCACCAGTGGGGGCCCGCTCTGGAAACACCATATATTTT	-	TRBV18	TRBJ1-3	-
CASSLGQSTDTQYF	TGTGCCAGCAGCCTGGGACAGAGTACAGATACGCAGTATTTT	TRBD1	TRBV5-8	TRBJ2-3	-
CASSSTGNTGELFF	TGCGCCAGCAGCTCCACAGGGAACACCGGGGAGCTGTTTTTT	-	TRBV5-1	TRBJ2-2	-
CASSPSRGAKETQYF	TGTGCCAGTAGCCCATCCCGGGGAGCGAAAGAGACCCAGTACTTC	-	TRBV19	TRBJ2-5	-
CASSSRDILYGYTF	TGTGCCAGCAGCTCCCGGGACATACTCTATGGCTACACCTTC	-	TRBV11-3	TRBJ1-2	-
CASSDWRYNSPLHF	TGTGCCAGCAGTGATTGGAGATATAATTCACCCCTCCACTTT	-	TRBV2	TRBJ1-6	-
CASSYGTGGNTIYF	TGTGCCAGCAGCTACGGGACAGGGGGAAACACCATATATTTT	TRBD1	TRBV5-8	TRBJ1-3	-
CARTGGRDEKLFF	TGTGCCAGGACCGGGGGGCGGGATGAAAAACTGTTTTTT	-	TRBV21-1	TRBJ1-4	-
CASSYSGQAGYGYTF	TGTGCCAGCAGTTACTCAGGACAGGCAGGCTATGGCTACACCTTC	TRBD1	TRBV6-5	TRBJ1-2	-
CASSQRTGGPGELFF	TGCGCCAGCAGCCAGAGGACAGGGGGCCCCGGGGAGCTGTTTTTT	TRBD1	TRBV4-3	TRBJ2-2	-
CASSPDSNYGYTF	TGTGCCAGCAGCCCTGACAGCAACTATGGCTACACCTTC	-	TRBV7-3	TRBJ1-2	-
CASSRSYEQYF	TGTGCCAGCAGCCGTTCCTACGAGCAGTACTTC	-	TRBV5-6	TRBJ2-7	-
CASLPAGGRGAGELFF	TGTGCCAGTCTGCCCGCAGGGGGGCGCGGAGCCGGGGAGCTGTTTTTT	-	TRBV19	TRBJ2-2	few
CATLRLDAYEQYF	TGTGCCACCCTCCGACTAGACGCCTACGAGCAGTACTTC	-	TRBV7-8	TRBJ2-7	-
CASSLLAGSYNEQFF	TGTGCCAGCAGCCTACTAGCGGGGTCCTACAATGAGCAGTTCTTC	TRBD2	TRBV6-5	TRBJ2-1	many
CASSRGASGRTDTQYF	TGTGCCAGCAGCAGGGGGGCTAGCGGGCGCACAGATACGCAGTATTTT	TRBD2	TRBV7-6	TRBJ2-3	-
CASSPTAASGDEVTGELFF	TGTGCCAGCAGCCCGACCGCTGCTTCAGGGGATGAGGTGACCGGGGAGCTGTTTTTT	-	TRBV11-3	TRBJ2-2	few
CASGLAGQRDGYTF	TGTGCTAGTGGTTTGGCAGGGCAGCGCGACGGCTACACCTTC	-	TRBV12-5	TRBJ1-2	-
CASRLGLAASSYNEQFF	TGCGCCAGCAGACTTGGACTAGCGGCTAGCTCCTACAATGAGCAGTTCTTC	TRBD2	TRBV10-2	TRBJ2-1	-
CASSVPGTDNSPLHF	TGTGCCAGCAGCGTCCCCGGGACAGACAATTCACCCCTCCACTTT	TRBD1	TRBV7-9	TRBJ1-6	-
CASWGTGEGEAFF	TGTGCCAGCTGGGGGACCGGGGAGGGTGAAGCTTTCTTT	-	TRBV19	TRBJ1-1	-
CASSLTTGYDTQYF	TGTGCCAGCAGCTTGACCACAGGGTACGATACGCAGTATTTT	-	TRBV7-2	TRBJ2-3	-
CASQEGAKGAEAFF	TGTGCCAGCCAGGAGGGCGCGAAGGGTGCTGAAGCTTTCTTT	-	TRBV2	TRBJ1-1	-
CASRPRTGSGEAFF	TGTGCCAGCAGACCCCGGACGGGGTCAGGTGAAGCTTTCTTT	-	TRBV2	TRBJ1-1	-
CASSPGTSGIQETQYF	TGTGCCAGCTCACCTGGGACTAGCGGTATCCAAGAGACCCAGTACTTC	TRBD2	TRBV18	TRBJ2-5	-
CASSYPAGQENNEQFF	TGTGCCAGCAGCTACCCGGCGGGACAGGAAAACAATGAGCAGTTCTTC	TRBD1	TRBV11-2	TRBJ2-1	-
CASSDVGTGPNYGYTF	TGTGCCAGCAGTGACGTTGGGACAGGCCCTAACTATGGCTACACCTTC	TRBD1	TRBV6-4	TRBJ1-2	-
CASSPGNPGTRGGGQFF	TGTGCCAGCAGCCCAGGAAACCCCGGGACCCGGGGCGGGGGGCAGTTCTTC	TRBD2	TRBV9	TRBJ2-1	-
CASSQERFSGANVLTF	TGTGCCAGCAGCCAAGAGAGGTTCTCTGGGGCCAACGTCCTGACTTTC	-	TRBV14	TRBJ2-6	-
CSVLGQDKYEQYF	TGCAGCGTCCTGGGACAGGACAAATACGAGCAGTACTTC	TRBD1	TRBV29-1	TRBJ2-7	few
CASSLYGGNQPQHF	TGTGCCAGCAGTTTATACGGGGGGAATCAGCCCCAGCATTTT	-	TRBV6-5	TRBJ1-5	once
CASRDLAGPGIGELFF	TGTGCCAGCAGGGACCTAGCGGGGCCGGGGATCGGGGAGCTGTTTTTT	TRBD2	TRBV2	TRBJ2-2	-
CATTGLAGVGTQYF	TGTGCCACCACGGGGCTAGCGGGGGTGGGGACCCAGTACTTC	TRBD2	TRBV3-1/TRBV3-2	TRBJ2-5	-
CASSQDPGVNYGYTF	TGCGCCAGCAGCCAAGATCCGGGGGTGAACTATGGCTACACCTTC	-	TRBV4-1	TRBJ1-2	once
CASSPGTILGYTF	TGTGCCAGCTCACCCGGGACAATTCTTGGCTACACCTTC	-	TRBV18	TRBJ1-2	few
CASKDSNSPLHF	TGTGCCAGCAAAGACAGTAATTCACCCCTCCACTTT	-	TRBV7-3	TRBJ1-6	-
CASSPTGLGANVLTF	TGTGCCAGCAGCCCGACAGGGTTAGGGGCCAACGTCCTGACTTTC	TRBD1	TRBV9	TRBJ2-6	-